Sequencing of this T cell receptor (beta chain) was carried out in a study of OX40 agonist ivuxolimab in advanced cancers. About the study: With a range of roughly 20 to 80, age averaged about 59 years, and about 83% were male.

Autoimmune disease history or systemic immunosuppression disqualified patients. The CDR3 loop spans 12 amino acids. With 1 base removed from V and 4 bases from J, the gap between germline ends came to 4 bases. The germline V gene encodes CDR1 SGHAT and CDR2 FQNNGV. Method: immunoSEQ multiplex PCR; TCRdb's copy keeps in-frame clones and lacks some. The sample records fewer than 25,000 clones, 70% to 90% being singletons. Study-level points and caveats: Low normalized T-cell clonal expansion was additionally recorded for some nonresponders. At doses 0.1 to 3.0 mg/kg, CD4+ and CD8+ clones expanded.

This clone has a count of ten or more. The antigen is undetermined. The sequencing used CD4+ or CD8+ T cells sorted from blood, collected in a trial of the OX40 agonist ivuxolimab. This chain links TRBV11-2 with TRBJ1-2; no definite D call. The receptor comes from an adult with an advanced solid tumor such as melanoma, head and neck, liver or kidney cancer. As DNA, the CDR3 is TGTGCCAGCAGCTTAGGCACCTATGGCTACACCTTC. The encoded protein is CASSLGTYGYTF.